These 12 T cell receptor beta chains came from one sample sequenced in a study of blood T cell repertoires in COVID-19. The method was immunoSEQ multiplex PCR; TCRdb's version includes in-frame clones alone and lacks a portion of them. This table holds roughly 100,000 clones, about four fifths found once. The specimen sequenced was peripheral blood. The receptors were gathered from a woman older than 75 with active or convalescent COVID-19.

This clone was seen more than once but under ten times. The J gene is TRBJ1-3, the V gene TRBV30; D is uncertain. Trimming took 2 bases from V and 0 from J, leaving 8 bases between them. CDR1 and CDR2 (germline): GTSNPN, SVGIG (reference sequence). The CDR3 sequence is 14 residues long. The CDR3 here is CAWSQMSSGNTIYF. CDR3 coding DNA: TGTGCCTGGAGTCAAATGAGCTCTGGAAACACCATATATTTT.

The rearrangement uses TRBV19 and TRBJ1-1, with D maybe TRBD1 (6 bases). Germline V gene data show CDR1 as LNHDA and CDR2 as SQIVND (reference sequence). Between the trimmed V and J ends, which lost 7 bases and 4 bases, there was a span of 7 bases. The CDR3 is made up of 11 amino acids. CDR3 coding DNA: TGTGCCAGTACAGGGGTCACTGAAGCTTTCTTT. Translating it yields CASTGVTEAFF.

This chain uses TRBV3-1 (or the pseudogene TRBV3-2) with TRBJ1-3, with a possible D match to TRBD1 (5 bases). Trimming removed 1 base at V and 3 bases at J, with 13 bases between. There are 16 residues in the CDR3. Germline V gene lookup returns CDR1 LGHDT and CDR2 YNNKEL (reference sequence). CDR3 protein: CASSQGRAFLGNTIYF. The CDR3 region has the DNA TGTGCCAGCAGCCAAGGCAGGGCCTTTCTTGGAAACACCATATATTTT.

The chain is built from TRBV7-2 and TRBJ2-5, with TRBD2 matching 10 bases. V was clipped by 0 bases and J by 5 bases; unmatched bases: 6. The germline gives CDR1 SGHTA, CDR2 FQGNSA. The CDR3 is 16 residues long. Here the CDR3 DNA reads TGTGCCAGCAGCTTAGCGGCTAGCGGGAGTGGTGAGACCCAGTACTTC. This encodes CASSLAASGSGETQYF. Supplemented by reference TRBV7-2 and TRBJ2-5, the full variable domain reads GAGVSQSPSNKVTEKGKDVELRCDPISGHTALYWYRQSLGQGLEFLIYFQGNSAPDKSGLPSDRFSAERTGGSVSTLTIQRTQQEDSAVYLCASSLAASGSGETQYFGPGTRLLVL.

The V gene is TRBV25-1, the J gene TRBJ1-1; TRBD1 agrees at 12 bases. Trimming took 4 bases from V and 2 from J; bases not matched to a gene: 5. CDR1 is MGHDK, CDR2 SYGVNS, per germline. The CDR3 extends over 16 amino acids. For the CDR3, the DNA is TGTGCCAGCAGTGTGGGACAGGGGGCTCAAAACACTGAAGCTTTCTTT. Amino acids: CASSVGQGAQNTEAFF.

V gene TRBV27 combines with J gene TRBJ1-5; D not resolved. CDR1 is MNHEY, CDR2 SMNVEV, per germline (reference sequence). Trimming took off 6 bases at V and 0 bases at J, with 9 bases between the two ends. The CDR3 extends over 14 amino acids. CDR3 sequence reads: CASSDSNSNQPQHF. CDR3 nucleotides: TGTGCCAGCAGCGACTCAAATAGCAATCAGCCCCAGCATTTT.

The chain joins TRBV19 to TRBJ2-3; 10 nucleotides match TRBD2. This CDR3 comprises 14 residues. In germline, CDR1 is LNHDA, CDR2 SQIVND (reference sequence). The V gene end was trimmed by 9 bases and the J gene end by 5 bases; junction bases not matched to a gene: 8. The CDR3 region has the DNA TGTGCCAGCGGCCGGACTAGCGGAGAAGATACGCAGTATTTT. Protein sequence: CASGRTSGEDTQYF.

Notes on this clone: Other nucleotide sequences from this sample produce the same CDR3. The chain carries TRBV30 and TRBJ1-1; TRBD1 agrees at 7 bases. The CDR3 is 13 residues long. After removal of 7 bases from V and 1 base from J, the junction contained 6 bases not matched to a gene. The germline V gene encodes CDR1 GTSNPN and CDR2 SVGIG (reference sequence). The CDR3 sequence is CASTGVGNTEAFF. The DNA for the CDR3 is TGTGCCTCCACAGGGGTGGGGAACACTGAAGCTTTCTTT.

For this clone: Germline and junction disagree at one end, which may indicate a read error. This sample also contains other DNA sequences that code for the same CDR3. This chain links TRBV3-1 (or the pseudogene TRBV3-2) with TRBJ1-1; D perhaps matches TRBD1 (6 bases). CDR3 length equals 14 residues. Germline values: CDR1 LGHDT, CDR2 YNNKEL (reference sequence). This CDR3 reads CASSPTGMNTEAFF. In DNA, the CDR3 is TGTGCCAGTAGCCCGACAGGCATGAACACTGAAGCTTTCTTT.

This chain uses TRBV6-1 with TRBJ2-1; tentatively, D is TRBD1 (5 bases). Germline V gene sequence: CDR1 MNHNS, CDR2 SASEGT. The CDR3 loop spans 13 amino acids. Trimming removed 2 bases at V and 9 bases at J, with 11 bases between. The DNA of the CDR3 is TGTGCCAGCAGTGAACGAATAACAGGTGAGCAGTTCTTC. Protein: CASSERITGEQFF.

The rearrangement joins TRBV10-2 to TRBJ1-2; 8 nucleotides agree with TRBD1. The CDR3 length is 15 residues. From germline, CDR1 is WSHSY and CDR2 SAAADI. The junction had 8 bases not matched to a gene; V was cut back by 5 bases and J by 3 bases. The CDR3, as DNA: TGCGCCAGCAGTCCCTCCCGGACAGGGTACTATGGCTACACCTTC. This encodes CASSPSRTGYYGYTF.

The chain is built from TRBV28 and TRBJ1-1, with TRBD1 matching 9 bases. CDR1 is MDHEN, CDR2 SYDVKM, per germline. The CDR3 is 14 amino acids. V shed 2 bases and J 7 bases; nucleotides not matched to a gene: 5. DNA for the CDR3: TGTGCCAGCAGTTTAGTACAGGGGGCCAGTGAAGCTTTCTTT. This codes for CASSLVQGASEAFF.